Given below is one T cell receptor beta chain in context. Produced via immunoSEQ multiplex PCR; TCRdb's table is partial and in-frame only. Seen here are tens of thousands of clones, about 89% observed once, and the top ten hold about 1%. The sample is drawn from a study of T cell changes during pregnancy in multiple sclerosis. Per the germline V gene, CDR1 is SGDLS and CDR2 is YYNGEE. V was clipped by 4 bases and J by 8 bases; unmatched bases: 5. The CDR3 is 14 amino acids. The chain is built from TRBV9 and TRBJ1-4; 10 nucleotides agree with TRBD1. This sequence originates from a female donor in good health, enrolled as a control in a pregnancy study. Source: peripheral blood, taken in the first trimester of pregnancy. The CDR3 protein is CASSIRDRGEKLFF. As DNA, the CDR3 is TGTGCCAGCAGCATCCGGGACAGGGGCGAAAAACTGTTTTTT.